The following is a T cell receptor (beta chain) sequence with its context. Antigen specificity is unknown. The data stem from a study of cytomegalovirus exposure and HLA in healthy donors. After removal of 1 base from V and 6 bases from J, the junction contained 2 bases not matched to a gene. Germline V CDR1 and CDR2: LNHDA, SQIVND (reference sequence). The CDR3 is 13 amino acids. Study-wide findings and caveats: Within an earlier analysis, most TCR beta V segments proved productive either about 87% or about 30% of the time. The authors considered a cluster of highly shared sequence variants likely to be a sequencing artifact. Analysis was carried out at a later point, and it linked a missense DCLRE1C variant to TCR beta V- and J-gene trimming. CMV serostatus was the sole immune exposure data available.

The PCR ran on 60 Vbeta and 13 Jbeta primers. Sequencing used immunoSEQ multiplex PCR; TCRdb keeps in-frame clones, though not all of them. Among over 100,000 clones listed, just under 70% were seen once. The TCR originated in a man aged 25 to 45 in good health and CMV-seropositive. J is TRBJ1-1 and V is TRBV19; 7 bases line up with TRBD1. The sequencing input was PBMCs. CDR3 loop: CASSIAQGPEAFF. CDR3 nucleotide sequence: TGTGCCAGTAGTATAGCACAGGGGCCTGAAGCTTTCTTT.